The 8 T cell receptor beta chains reported below all come from one sample, sequenced in a study of blood T cell repertoires in COVID-19. Repertoires were generated with immunoSEQ multiplex PCR, while TCRdb's copy carries only in-frame clones and drops some. The repertoire has some 66,000 clones, 85% to 90% of them found once; the top ten carry less than 1.5%. Sequences were obtained from peripheral blood. These receptors were collected from a woman aged 55-70 years with acute or convalescent COVID-19.

The chain links TRBV6-6 to TRBJ1-3; D is unclear. Trimming shortened V by 7 bases and J by 0 bases, and 16 bases separated the two germline ends. CDR1 is MNHNY, CDR2 SVGAGI, per germline (reference sequence). This CDR3 comprises 16 residues. CDR3 nucleotide sequence: TGTGCCAGCACTGAGCGGCGACGGAGCTCTGGAAACACCATATATTTT. Amino acid sequence: CASTERRRSSGNTIYF.

This rearrangement joins TRBV7-4 to TRBJ1-3; a possible D gene is TRBD1 (5 bases). Germline values: CDR1 SGHVT, CDR2 SQSDAQ. CDR3 size: 15 residues. V lost 2 bases to trimming and J lost 9 bases, with 17 bases between them. The CDR3: CASSLKGQLESTIYF. Written as DNA, the CDR3 is TGTGCCAGCAGCTTAAAGGGGCAGCTGGAAAGCACCATATATTTT.

The table lists this clone with a few counts. The chain is built from TRBV9 and TRBJ1-1; perhaps TRBD1 as D (6 bases). The CDR3 is 15 residues long. Germline CDR1 is SGDLS and CDR2 is YYNGEE. The V and J ends lost 0 bases and 6 bases respectively, with 15 bases between them. CDR3 region: CASSVGGGWAAEAFF. CDR3 sequence (DNA): TGTGCCAGCAGCGTAGGCGGGGGCTGGGCTGCTGAAGCTTTCTTT.

This clone was observed once. The chain links TRBV28 to TRBJ2-7, with 9 nucleotides matching TRBD1. V gave up 6 bases and J gave up 4 bases; unmatched junction bases: 7. CDR3 length equals 14 residues. From germline, CDR1 is MDHEN and CDR2 SYDVKM. The CDR3 region is CASSGQGRQYEQYV. As DNA, the CDR3 is TGTGCCAGCAGCGGACAGGGGAGACAATACGAGCAGTACGTC.

The chain joins TRBV6-1 to TRBJ2-5; 15 bases match TRBD2. The junction had 5 bases not matched to a gene; V was cut back by 4 bases and J by 5 bases. CDR1 MNHNS and CDR2 SASEGT come from the germline V gene. The CDR3 has 16 residues. The DNA for the CDR3 is TGTGCCAGCAGTGCGGGACTAGCGGGAGGTCGGGAGACCCAGTACTTC. Its translation: CASSAGLAGGRETQYF.

The chain employs TRBV7-8 and TRBJ1-6; TRBD1 matches at 7 bases. Germline values: CDR1 SGHVS, CDR2 FQNEAQ. This CDR3 comprises 15 residues. Trimming took 0 bases from V and 6 from J; bases not matched to a gene: 2. The CDR3, as DNA: TGTGCCAGCAGCTTAGCGGGACAGCCTAATTCACCCCTCCACTTT. Protein: CASSLAGQPNSPLHF.

V gene TRBV15 combines with J gene TRBJ1-2, with a possible D match to TRBD1 (6 bases). The CDR3 covers 17 residues. Deletions cut 0 bases from V and 7 bases from J, with 21 bases between. Per the germline V gene, CDR1 is LNHNV and CDR2 is YYDKDF (reference sequence). The CDR3 loop is CATSRDSSGLGAGGYTF. The CDR3 region has the DNA TGTGCCACCAGCAGAGATTCGAGTGGTCTGGGGGCGGGTGGCTACACCTTC.

V is TRBV7-2 and J is TRBJ1-4; 7 positions agree with TRBD1. With V trimmed by 3 bases and J by 10 bases, 8 bases remained unmatched. The length of the CDR3 is 14 residues. From germline, CDR1 is SGHTA and CDR2 FQGNSA. The CDR3 loop is CASSLEQGQIKLFF. CDR3 DNA sequence: TGTGCCAGCAGCTTGGAACAGGGGCAAATAAAACTGTTTTTT.